This T cell receptor beta chain was documented in a study of cytomegalovirus exposure and HLA in healthy donors. Turning to the study itself: For the roughly 400 genotyped donors, approximately 82% fell within the Caucasian-associated ancestry cluster.

Points from the study as a whole: In a later analysis, TCR beta V- and J-gene trimming showed a link to a missense DCLRE1C variant. Being productive about 90% or about 30% of the time was typical of most TCR beta V segments in an earlier analysis.

About this clone itself: Antigen specificity is unknown.

In germline, CDR1 is DFQATT, CDR2 SNEGSKA (reference sequence). The ends were cut back, 5 bases at V and 3 bases at J, with 8 bases in the middle. This CDR3 has 11 amino acids. The PCR ran on 60 Vbeta and 13 Jbeta primers. TCRdb's table, derived via immunoSEQ multiplex PCR, lists solely in-frame clones and lacks some. The data show 100,000 to 150,000 clones, with more than 60% seen just once and 3.4% held by the top ten. The receptor was isolated from a man aged 30-40 years in good health and CMV-seronegative. The sequencing input was PBMCs. The gene calls are TRBV20-1 and TRBJ2-7, with D hard to call. The chain's CDR3 is CSAFFGYEQYF. In DNA form, the CDR3 reads TGCAGTGCTTTTTTCGGCTACGAGCAGTACTTC.